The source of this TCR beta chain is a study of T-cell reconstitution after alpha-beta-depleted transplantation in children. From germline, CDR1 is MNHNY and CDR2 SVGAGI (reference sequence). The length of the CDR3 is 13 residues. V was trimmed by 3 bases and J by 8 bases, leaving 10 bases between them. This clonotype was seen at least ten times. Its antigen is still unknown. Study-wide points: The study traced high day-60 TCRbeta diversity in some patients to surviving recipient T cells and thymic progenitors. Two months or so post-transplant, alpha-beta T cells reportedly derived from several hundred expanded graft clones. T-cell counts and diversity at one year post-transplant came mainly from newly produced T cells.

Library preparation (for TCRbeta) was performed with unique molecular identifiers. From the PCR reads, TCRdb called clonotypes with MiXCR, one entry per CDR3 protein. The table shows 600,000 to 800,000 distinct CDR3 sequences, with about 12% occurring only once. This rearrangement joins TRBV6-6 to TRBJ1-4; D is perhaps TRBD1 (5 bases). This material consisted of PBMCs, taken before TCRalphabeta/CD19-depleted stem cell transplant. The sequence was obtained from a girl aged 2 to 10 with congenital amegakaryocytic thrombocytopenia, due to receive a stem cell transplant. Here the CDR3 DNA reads TGTGCCAGCAGTTATGGGGACCTGGAAAAACTGTTTTTT. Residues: CASSYGDLEKLFF.